This T cell receptor beta chain came from a study of cytomegalovirus exposure and HLA in healthy donors. CDR1 and CDR2 (germline): SGHRS, YFSETQ. The CDR3 consists of 15 residues. V lost 3 bases and J 1 base, leaving 12 bases between the germline ends. This PCR relied on a set of 60 Vbeta primers and 13 Jbeta primers. Sequenced by immunoSEQ multiplex PCR; TCRdb stores in-frame clones only, minus some. The table records 200,000 or so clones, roughly four fifths of them present only once. Input material: PBMCs. The source is a girl aged 2 to 9 in good health and CMV-seronegative. The chain joins TRBV5-1 to TRBJ2-3; the D is unclear. DNA of the CDR3: TGCGCCAGCAGCTCGGCTCCGGCGGGCACAGATACGCAGTATTTT. Translated: CASSSAPAGTDTQYF.